This TCR beta chain was identified during a study of T cell responses to AZD1222 COVID-19 vaccine. Study-level results: It should be noted that donors were predominantly white British and more often female, and clonal diversity was possibly underestimated. Seropositivity was recorded at baseline in only a handful of AZD1222 recipients. Spike-specific TCR breadth rose after two AZD1222 doses, and depth rose as well. Spike-wide coverage was observed for vaccine-associated CD4 TCRs, with dominant responses at 160-218 and 743-854.

This CDR3 spans 17 amino acids. Germline CDR1 and CDR2: PRHDT and FYEKMQ (reference sequence). V was clipped by 5 bases and J by 1 base, with 17 bases between them. Using immunoSEQ multiplex PCR, the repertoire was profiled, and TCRdb retains in-frame clones only, with some absent. The table includes 130,000 or so clones, about 93% detected once. In its sample, this clone was seen a few times. Its target is unknown. This sequence originates from an adult who received the AZD1222 COVID-19 vaccine. Material: peripheral blood, obtained 28 days after the second AZD1222 dose. This chain links TRBV13 with TRBJ2-2, with TRBD2 as a possible D gene (7 bases). CDR3 nucleotide sequence: TGTGCCAGCAGCCTTCCAGGGGCGGGGGAGAACACCGGGGAGCTGTTTTTT. Its translation is CASSLPGAGENTGELFF.